The 25 T cell receptor beta chains below come from one sample, sequenced in a study of T cell repertoires in urothelial bladder cancer (dated by TCRdb to about 2019). Libraries came from the immunoSEQ multiplex PCR assay. Entries here come from immuneACCESS through TCRdb and include only in-frame sequences with V and J called. Some clones fail to appear in such tables; in the studies checked, an unresolved V gene covers under half of the shortfall, and the cause of the remainder is unknown. For this sample there are 8,500 to 13,000 clones; around 65% appear just once. Clones ranked in the top ten supply around 7.3% of the sample. Sequencing used tumor-infiltrating cells from bladder cancer. The receptors shown here come from a human donor with a benign inflammatory bladder lesion.

CDR3 protein: CASSLRGPHGELFF. The CDR3 region has the DNA TGTGCCAGCAGTTTAAGGGGGCCCCACGGGGAGCTGTTTTTT. V gene TRBV27 combines with J gene TRBJ2-2; TRBD1 matches 7 bases. CDR1 and CDR2 from the germline V gene are MNHEY and SMNVEV (reference sequence). With V trimmed by 2 bases and J by 7 bases, 4 bases remained unmatched. The CDR3 runs 14 residues.

This chain joins TRBV4-2 and TRBJ1-4, with D possibly TRBD1 on 6 matching bases. This CDR3 comprises 16 residues. CDR1 is LGHNA, CDR2 YNFKEQ, per germline. V lost 4 bases, J lost 8 bases, and 20 bases lay in between. As DNA, the CDR3 is TGTGCCAGCAGCCGAACAGGGAGGGAGTATCAGGAAAAACTGTTTTTT. It specifies CASSRTGREYQEKLFF.

This clone was counted only a few times. This chain connects TRBV6-7 to TRBJ1-5, with D possibly being TRBD1 (5 bases). TRBV6-7 is placed among ORFs of uncertain function. V lost 0 bases to trimming and J lost 0 bases, with 27 bases between them. This CDR3 region has 22 residues. The CDR3 here is CASSYSNRGPGTDGYSNQPQHF. The CDR3 DNA follows: TGTGCCAGCAGTTACTCGAATAGAGGGCCCGGGACGGACGGTTATAGCAATCAGCCCCAGCATTTT.

This clone occurred once. The chain couples TRBV9 to TRBJ1-2, with 7 bases matching TRBD1. The CDR3 has 17 residues. The ends lost 6 bases at V and 4 bases at J; junction bases unmatched: 18. Germline V CDR1 and CDR2: SGDLS, YYNGEE. CDR3 nucleotide sequence: TGTGCCAGCACCCGAGAACAGGGGTCGGCGAATCTCTATGGCTACACCTTC. Translation gives CASTREQGSANLYGYTF.

The rearrangement joins TRBV6-4 to TRBJ2-3; D may be TRBD1 (6 bases). V lost 3 bases to trimming and J lost 6 bases, with 16 bases between them. CDR1 is MRHNA and CDR2 is SNTAGT in the germline V gene. The CDR3 sequence is 15 residues long. CDR3 sequence: CASSEGAGTLDTQYF. The CDR3, as DNA: TGTGCCAGCAGTGAAGGGGCAGGGACATTGGATACGCAGTATTTT.

In this sample, this clone turned up once. V usage is TRBV5-1 and J usage is TRBJ1-4, with D perhaps TRBD1 (5 bases). V was clipped by 1 base and J by 5 bases, with 12 bases between them. This CDR3 has 15 amino acids. CDR1 SGHRS and CDR2 YFSETQ come from the germline V gene. The CDR3, as DNA: TGCGCCAGCAGCTTGTTGCCAGGGTGGAATGAAAAACTGTTTTTT. Protein sequence: CASSLLPGWNEKLFF.

The chain uses TRBV2 and TRBJ1-3; 8 bases map to TRBD1. V shed 7 bases, J shed 0 bases, and the junction held 8 bases outside the gene matches. From germline, CDR1 is SNHLY and CDR2 FYNNEI. The CDR3 runs 16 residues. DNA of the CDR3: TGTGCCAGCACTACAGGGGGTCCCAACTCTGGAAACACCATATATTTT. Translation gives CASTTGGPNSGNTIYF.

Only a few counts were recorded for this clone. This rearrangement joins TRBV19 to TRBJ1-6; TRBD1 agrees at 8 bases. Germline V CDR1 and CDR2: LNHDA, SQIVND (reference sequence). There are 13 residues in the CDR3. Trimming removed 6 bases from V and 9 bases from J; junction bases left unmatched: 4. The CDR3 DNA sequence: TGTGCCAGTAGGCAGGGGGCGGGTTCACCCCTCCACTTT. This encodes CASRQGAGSPLHF. The full variable domain, completed using reference TRBV19 and TRBJ1-6, is DGGITQSPKYLFRKEGQNVTLSCEQNLNHDAMYWYRQDPGQGLRLIYYSQIVNDFQKGDIAEGYSVSREKKESFPLTVTSAQKNPTAFYLCASRQGAGSPLHFGNGTRLTVT.

The chain employs TRBV6-1 and TRBJ1-5; no reliable D call. V dropped 4 bases and J dropped 0 bases, with 10 bases sitting between them. Germline V lookup: CDR1 MNHNS, CDR2 SASEGT. There are 15 residues in the CDR3. As DNA, the CDR3 is TGTGCCAGCAGTGTAGTGTTCAGTAGCAATCAGCCCCAGCATTTT. Its protein product is CASSVVFSSNQPQHF.

This clone was detected a few times. The chain carries TRBV15 and TRBJ1-1; the D is unclear. Per germline, CDR1 LNHNV and CDR2 YYDKDF (reference sequence). Trimming shortened V by 1 base and J by 2 bases, and 8 bases separated the two germline ends. The CDR3 has 14 residues. The CDR3 region is CATSRVGYNTEAFF. The DNA for the CDR3 is TGTGCCACCAGCAGAGTGGGGTACAACACTGAAGCTTTCTTT.

This clone was found once. The rearrangement uses TRBV29-1 and TRBJ2-3; D is possibly TRBD1 or TRBD2 (5 bases each). Germline V CDR1 and CDR2: SQVTM, ANQGSEA. The length of the CDR3 is 14 residues. CDR3 protein: CSHQGLANLDTQYF. DNA for the CDR3: TGCAGTCACCAGGGCCTAGCTAACCTAGATACGCAGTATTTT.

The rearrangement joins TRBV10-3 to TRBJ2-2; D unresolved. V was trimmed by 8 bases and J by 1 base, leaving 29 bases between them. Germline loops: CDR1 ENHRY, CDR2 SYGVKD. CDR3 length: 20 residues. The CDR3 protein is CAIGPVEDVLSVQNTGELFF. The CDR3 DNA reads as TGTGCCATCGGCCCTGTCGAGGACGTACTGTCGGTACAGAACACCGGGGAGCTGTTTTTT.

This sequence joins TRBV29-1 and TRBJ2-7, with a possible D match to TRBD1 (5 bases). The CDR3 totals 11 residues. The V gene lost 1 base and the J gene lost 5 bases, with 6 bases spanning the gap. Germline CDR1 and CDR2: SQVTM and ANQGSEA. CDR3 amino acids: CSVEGRDEQYF. As DNA, the CDR3 is TGCAGCGTTGAAGGCAGGGACGAGCAGTACTTC.

The chain carries TRBV7-6 and TRBJ1-2; D not certain. Germline loops: CDR1 SGHVS, CDR2 FNYEAQ. With 2 bases removed from V and 3 bases from J, the gap between germline ends came to 7 bases. This CDR3 contains 13 residues. The CDR3: CASSLSYDYGYTF. The DNA for the CDR3 is TGTGCCAGCAGCTTATCCTACGACTATGGCTACACCTTC.

The chain combines TRBV10-2 with TRBJ2-1, with D possibly being TRBD1 or TRBD2 (6 bases each). Germline lookup yields CDR1 WSHSY and CDR2 SAAADI. The CDR3 contains 15 residues. V lost 8 bases and J lost 7, with 21 bases in between. In nucleotides, the CDR3 is TGCGCCAGCTCACAAGGGGGGACGGTGAAGAATGAGCAGTTCTTC. Amino acid sequence: CASSQGGTVKNEQFF.

This clone has more than one count but fewer than ten. The chain employs TRBV7-6 and TRBJ1-2; no clear D gene. Germline V lookup: CDR1 SGHVS, CDR2 FNYEAQ. This CDR3 has 13 residues. V lost 7 bases to trimming and J lost 4 bases, with 13 bases between them. CDR3 in DNA: TGTGCCAGCACCCCCCACCCCCTCTATGGCTACACCTTC. Translated: CASTPHPLYGYTF.

The V gene is TRBV6-5, the J gene TRBJ1-1; the D is unclear. The germline V and J ends were trimmed by 6 bases and 4 bases, with 12 bases remaining between them. This CDR3 region has 13 residues. Germline V gene sequence: CDR1 MNHEY, CDR2 SVGAGI. The CDR3 DNA sequence: TGTGCCAGCAGATCCGTCGTTGGCACTGAAGCTTTCTTT. Translated: CASRSVVGTEAFF.

In this sample, this clone turned up a few times. The chain combines TRBV11-2 with TRBJ2-7; D remains unclear. V lost 0 bases and J lost 1, with 4 bases in between. Germline V gives CDR1 SGHAT, CDR2 FQNNGV. This CDR3 spans 13 amino acids. CDR3 sequence reads: CASSLEPSYEQYF. The CDR3 DNA reads TGTGCCAGCAGCTTAGAGCCTTCCTACGAGCAGTACTTC.

This clone has just a few counts. This sequence joins TRBV7-9 and TRBJ1-2, with unresolved D. Per germline, CDR1 SEHNR and CDR2 FQNEAQ (reference sequence). The CDR3 is made up of 13 amino acids. Trimming removed 10 bases at V and 5 bases at J, with 17 bases between. For the CDR3, the DNA is TGTGCCACCATGGTCGGACGGCTGTATGGCTACACCTTC. Translating it yields CATMVGRLYGYTF.

The chain recombines TRBV5-1 with TRBJ1-4; D is undetermined. The germline gives CDR1 SGHRS, CDR2 YFSETQ. Trimming stripped 4 bases from V and 7 bases from J, with 17 bases between. This CDR3 comprises 15 residues. The CDR3 spells CASSPAGNLGEKLFF. The CDR3 DNA follows: TGCGCCAGCAGCCCCGCGGGAAACCTGGGTGAAAAACTGTTTTTT.

The chain joins TRBV19 to TRBJ2-5, with D perhaps TRBD1 (5 bases). The CDR3 has 15 amino acids. In germline, CDR1 is LNHDA, CDR2 SQIVND (reference sequence). Trimming left V 6 bases short and J 5 bases short, with 19 bases between. The CDR3 nucleotides are TGTGCCAGTAGCCCCGCTCAGGGAAATCGGGAGACCCAGTACTTC. Its protein is CASSPAQGNRETQYF.

This chain joins TRBV4-1 and TRBJ2-1; D unclear. V lost 4 bases, J lost 5 bases, and 6 bases lay in between. The CDR3 runs to 12 residues. The germline V gene encodes CDR1 MGHRA and CDR2 YSYEKL. The CDR3, as DNA: TGCGCCAGCAGCCCCCCGGACAATGAGCAGTTCTTC. This codes for CASSPPDNEQFF.

The chain links TRBV7-3 to TRBJ2-3, with no clear D. The CDR3 runs 14 residues. V was trimmed by 5 bases and J by 2 bases, leaving 11 bases between them. Germline CDR1 is SGHTA and CDR2 is FQGTGA. This CDR3 reads CASSPVGLTDTQYF. The CDR3, as DNA: TGTGCCAGCAGCCCCGTTGGGCTCACAGATACGCAGTATTTT.

The chain recombines TRBV2 with TRBJ2-4; D unclear. The germline CDR1 and CDR2 sequences are SNHLY and FYNNEI. Deletions cut 6 bases from V and 2 bases from J, with 11 bases between. This CDR3 spans 14 amino acids. CDR3 amino acids: CASSLRSTKNIQYF. CDR3 DNA: TGTGCCAGCAGCCTCAGGAGCACCAAAAACATTCAGTACTTC.

The chain couples TRBV2 to TRBJ2-2, with TRBD1 matching 8 bases. Trimming cost V 5 bases and J 7 bases; bases outside gene matches: 15. The CDR3 consists of 17 residues. Germline-derived CDR1 and CDR2 are SNHLY and FYNNEI. The CDR3 bases are TGTGCCAGCAGTCCCCGACCCCCCCAGGGGGCCGTCGGGGAGCTGTTTTTT. Protein sequence: CASSPRPPQGAVGELFF.